This TCR beta chain came from a study of T cell clones after liver transplantation. Across the whole study: As an antigen-independent comparator, third-party-reactive TCRbeta sequences came from pre-transplant mixed lymphocyte reactions. Tolerant meant at least one year fully off immunosuppression without liver enzymes above twice normal. General study results and limits: Donor-reactive sequences fell more than third party-reactive ones, suggesting partial deletion.

Unstimulated PBMCs were sorted into CD3+CD4+ and CD3+CD8+ populations. This clone showed up just once. The antigen is not known. Profiled with immunoSEQ multiplex PCR; TCRdb holds only in-frame clones, not every one. The data show some 80,000 clones, with about 85% seen just once and less than 2.5% held by the top ten. The source of this sequence is a human patient who received a liver transplant. A share of the T cells may be of graft donor origin. The material sequenced was CD4+ T cells from blood, taken about 50 months after liver transplant.

The CDR3, as DNA: TGTGCCAGCAGTTTTAGGGGGCCCGGGGGGACCGGGGAGCTGTTTTTT. Translation gives CASSFRGPGGTGELFF. This chain uses TRBV28 with TRBJ2-2; D could derive from TRBD1 or TRBD2 (7 bases each). CDR1 and CDR2 from the germline V gene are MDHEN and SYDVKM. The CDR3 length is 16 residues. V lost 3 bases and J 5 bases, leaving 16 bases between the germline ends. The full variable domain, in which reference TRBV28 and TRBJ2-2 provide the parts outside the CDR3, is DVKVTQSSRYLVKRTGEKVFLECVQDMDHENMFWYRQDPGLGLRLIYFSYDVKMKEKGDIPEGYSVSREKKERFSLILESASTNQTSMYLCASSFRGPGGTGELFFGEGSRLTVL.